The TCR beta chain under discussion was sequenced for a study of cytotoxic CD8 clonotypes in ibrutinib-treated CLL. Germline V gene data show CDR1 as SEHNR and CDR2 as FQNEAQ (reference sequence). This CDR3 is built from 16 residues. V lost 6 bases and J lost 2; bases outside the gene matches: 8. TCRdb keeps only in-frame clones here, not all; method: immunoSEQ multiplex PCR. Of around 30,000 clones in the sample, approximately 54% are singletons; the top ten hold around 5%. Here the sequenced sample was PBMCs, taken before ibrutinib treatment. The chain joins TRBV7-9 to TRBJ2-3, with 10 bases that match TRBD2. This sequence was found in a human donor with chronic lymphocytic leukemia. CDR3 in amino acids: CASRRLAGASTDTQYF. The DNA for the CDR3 is TGTGCCAGCAGACGTCTAGCGGGGGCCTCCACAGATACGCAGTATTTT.